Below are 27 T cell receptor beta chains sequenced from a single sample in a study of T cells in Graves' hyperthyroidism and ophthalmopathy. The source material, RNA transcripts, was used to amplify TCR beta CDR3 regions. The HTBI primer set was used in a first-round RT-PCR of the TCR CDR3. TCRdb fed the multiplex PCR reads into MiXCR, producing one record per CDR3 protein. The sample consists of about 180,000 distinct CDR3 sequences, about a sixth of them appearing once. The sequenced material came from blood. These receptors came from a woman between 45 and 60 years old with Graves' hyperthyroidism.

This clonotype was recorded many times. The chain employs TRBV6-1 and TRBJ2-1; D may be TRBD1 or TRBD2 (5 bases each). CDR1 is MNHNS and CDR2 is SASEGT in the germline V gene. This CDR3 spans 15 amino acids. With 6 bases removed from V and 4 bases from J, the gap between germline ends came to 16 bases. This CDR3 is CASSIWGNTYNEQFF. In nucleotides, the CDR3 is TGTGCCAGCAGCATTTGGGGGAACACGTACAATGAGCAGTTCTTC.

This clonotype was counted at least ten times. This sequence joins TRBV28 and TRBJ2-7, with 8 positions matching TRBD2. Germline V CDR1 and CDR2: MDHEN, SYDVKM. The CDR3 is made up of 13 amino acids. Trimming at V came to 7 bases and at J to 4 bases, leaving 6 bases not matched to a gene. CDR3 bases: TGTGCCAGCACTCGGGGGGGCGGGTACGAGCAGTACTTC. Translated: CASTRGGGYEQYF.

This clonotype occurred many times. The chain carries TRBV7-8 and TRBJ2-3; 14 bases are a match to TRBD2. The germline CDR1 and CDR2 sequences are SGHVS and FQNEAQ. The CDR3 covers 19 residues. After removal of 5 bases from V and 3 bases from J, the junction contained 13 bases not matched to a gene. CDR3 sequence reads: CASSLGGLAGVPGTDTQYF. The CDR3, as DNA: TGTGCCAGCAGCCTGGGGGGACTAGCGGGGGTTCCGGGAACAGATACGCAGTATTTT.

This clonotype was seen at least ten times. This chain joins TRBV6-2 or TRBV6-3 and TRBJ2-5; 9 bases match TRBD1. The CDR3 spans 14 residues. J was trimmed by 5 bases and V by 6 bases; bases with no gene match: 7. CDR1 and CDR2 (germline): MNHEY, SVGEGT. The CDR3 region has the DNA TGTGCCAGCAGGTCCAACAGGGGGCGGGAGACCCAGTACTTC. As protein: CASRSNRGRETQYF.

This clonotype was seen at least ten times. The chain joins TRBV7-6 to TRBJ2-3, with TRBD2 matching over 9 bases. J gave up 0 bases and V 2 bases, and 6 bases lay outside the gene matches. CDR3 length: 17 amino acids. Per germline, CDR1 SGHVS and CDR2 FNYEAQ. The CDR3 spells CASSLPGLAFSTDTQYF. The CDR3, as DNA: TGTGCCAGCAGCTTACCGGGACTAGCTTTTAGCACAGATACGCAGTATTTT.

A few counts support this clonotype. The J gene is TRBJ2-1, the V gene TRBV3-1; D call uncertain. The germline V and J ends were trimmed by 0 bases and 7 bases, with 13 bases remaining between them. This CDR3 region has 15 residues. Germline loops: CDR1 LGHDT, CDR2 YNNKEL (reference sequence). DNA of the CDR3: TGTGCCAGCAGCCAAGAAGGAGATTCCTGGAATGAGCAGTTCTTC. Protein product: CASSQEGDSWNEQFF.

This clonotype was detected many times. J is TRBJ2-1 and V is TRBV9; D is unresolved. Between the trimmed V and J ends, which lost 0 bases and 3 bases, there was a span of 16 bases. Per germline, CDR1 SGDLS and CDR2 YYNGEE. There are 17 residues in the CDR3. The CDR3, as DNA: TGTGCCAGCAGCGTAGGCCCACCAGTGAGTGGCTACAATGAGCAGTTCTTC. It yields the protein CASSVGPPVSGYNEQFF.

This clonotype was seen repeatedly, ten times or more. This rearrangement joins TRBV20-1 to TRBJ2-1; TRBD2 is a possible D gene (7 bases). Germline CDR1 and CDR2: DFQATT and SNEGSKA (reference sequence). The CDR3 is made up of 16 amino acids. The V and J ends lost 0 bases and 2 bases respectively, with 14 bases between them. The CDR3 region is CSARDPAGAPYNEQFF. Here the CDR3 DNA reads TGCAGTGCTAGAGATCCTGCGGGGGCCCCCTACAATGAGCAGTTCTTC.

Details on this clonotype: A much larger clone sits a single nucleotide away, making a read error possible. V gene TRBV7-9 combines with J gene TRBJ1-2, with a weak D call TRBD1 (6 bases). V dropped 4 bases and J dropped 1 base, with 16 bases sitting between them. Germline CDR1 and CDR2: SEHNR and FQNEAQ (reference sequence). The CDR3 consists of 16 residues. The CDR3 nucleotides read TGTGCCAGCAGCTATGAGGGACAAATCCTTAACTATGGCTACACCTTC. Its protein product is CASSYEGQILNYGYTF.

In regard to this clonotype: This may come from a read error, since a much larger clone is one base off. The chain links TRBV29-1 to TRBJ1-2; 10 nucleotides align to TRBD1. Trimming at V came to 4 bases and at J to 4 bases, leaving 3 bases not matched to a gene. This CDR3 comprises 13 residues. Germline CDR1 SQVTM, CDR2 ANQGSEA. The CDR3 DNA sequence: TGCAGCGTTGGCGGGACAGGGGCCTATGGCTACACCTTC. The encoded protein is CSVGGTGAYGYTF.

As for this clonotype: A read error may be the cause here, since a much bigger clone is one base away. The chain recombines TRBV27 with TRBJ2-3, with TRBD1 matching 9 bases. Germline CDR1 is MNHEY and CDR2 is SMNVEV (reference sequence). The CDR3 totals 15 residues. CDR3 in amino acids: CANSLGQGRTDTQYF. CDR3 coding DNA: TGTGCCAACAGTTTAGGACAGGGGAGGACAGATACGCAGTATTTT.

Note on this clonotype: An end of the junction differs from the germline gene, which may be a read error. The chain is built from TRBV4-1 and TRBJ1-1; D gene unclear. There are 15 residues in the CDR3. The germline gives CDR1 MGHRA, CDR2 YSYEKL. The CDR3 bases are TGCGCCAACAGCCAAGAGGTGACGGGGAGACCTGAAGCCTTCTTT. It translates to CANSQEVTGRPEAFF.

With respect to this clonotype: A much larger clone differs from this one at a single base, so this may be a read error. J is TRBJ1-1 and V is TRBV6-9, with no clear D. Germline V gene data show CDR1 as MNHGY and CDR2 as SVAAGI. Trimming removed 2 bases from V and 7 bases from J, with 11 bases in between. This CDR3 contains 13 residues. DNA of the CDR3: TGTGCCAGCAGTTATGATACCTTAGTTGAAGCTTTCTTT. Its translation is CASSYDTLVEAFF.

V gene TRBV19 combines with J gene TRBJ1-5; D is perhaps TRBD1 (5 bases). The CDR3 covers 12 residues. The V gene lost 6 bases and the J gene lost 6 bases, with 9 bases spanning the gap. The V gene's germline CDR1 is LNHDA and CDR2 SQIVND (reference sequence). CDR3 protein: CASSPGGQPQHF. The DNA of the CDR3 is TGTGCCAGTAGCCCCGGGGGTCAGCCCCAGCATTTT. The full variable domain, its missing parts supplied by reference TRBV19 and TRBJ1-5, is DGGITQSPKYLFRKEGQNVTLSCEQNLNHDAMYWYRQDPGQGLRLIYYSQIVNDFQKGDIAEGYSVSREKKESFPLTVTSAQKNPTAFYLCASSPGGQPQHFGDGTRLSIL.

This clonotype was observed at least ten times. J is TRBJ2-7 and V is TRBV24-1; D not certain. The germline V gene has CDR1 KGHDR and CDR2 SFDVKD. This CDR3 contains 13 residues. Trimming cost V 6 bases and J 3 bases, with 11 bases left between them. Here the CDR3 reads CATSSGPSYEQYF. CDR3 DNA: TGTGCCACCAGTTCAGGACCCAGCTACGAGCAGTACTTC.

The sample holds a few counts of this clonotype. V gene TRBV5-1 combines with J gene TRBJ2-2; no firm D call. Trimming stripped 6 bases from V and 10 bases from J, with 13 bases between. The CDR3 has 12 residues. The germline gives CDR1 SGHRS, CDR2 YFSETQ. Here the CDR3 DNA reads TGCGCCAGCAATTCGCCAGAGGAGGAGCTGTTTTTT. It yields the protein CASNSPEEELFF.

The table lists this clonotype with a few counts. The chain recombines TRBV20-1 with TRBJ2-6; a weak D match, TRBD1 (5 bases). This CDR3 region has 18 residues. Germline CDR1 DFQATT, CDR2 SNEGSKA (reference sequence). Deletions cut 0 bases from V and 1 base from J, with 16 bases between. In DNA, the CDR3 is TGCAGTGCTAGAGATCTACGGACACCTGATTCTGGGGCCAACGTCCTGACTTTC. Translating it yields CSARDLRTPDSGANVLTF.

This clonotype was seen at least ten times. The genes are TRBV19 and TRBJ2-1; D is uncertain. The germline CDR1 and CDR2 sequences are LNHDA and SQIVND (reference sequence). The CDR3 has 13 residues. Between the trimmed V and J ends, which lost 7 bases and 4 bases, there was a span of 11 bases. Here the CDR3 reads CASTAQLYNEQFF. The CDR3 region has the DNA TGTGCCAGTACGGCGCAACTATACAATGAGCAGTTCTTC.

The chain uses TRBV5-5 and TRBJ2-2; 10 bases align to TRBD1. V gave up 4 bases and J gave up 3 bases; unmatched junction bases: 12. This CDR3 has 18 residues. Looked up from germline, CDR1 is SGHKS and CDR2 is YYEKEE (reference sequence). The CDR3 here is CASSPAGLGTGDTGELFF. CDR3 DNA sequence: TGTGCCAGCAGCCCGGCCGGTCTTGGGACAGGGGACACCGGGGAGCTGTTTTTT.

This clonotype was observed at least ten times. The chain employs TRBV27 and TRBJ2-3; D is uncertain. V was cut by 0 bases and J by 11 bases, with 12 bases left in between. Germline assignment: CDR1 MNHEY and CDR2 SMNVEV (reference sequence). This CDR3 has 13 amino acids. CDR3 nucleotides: TGTGCCAGCAGTTTATCGAACACCCACGGGCAGTATTTT. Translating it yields CASSLSNTHGQYF.

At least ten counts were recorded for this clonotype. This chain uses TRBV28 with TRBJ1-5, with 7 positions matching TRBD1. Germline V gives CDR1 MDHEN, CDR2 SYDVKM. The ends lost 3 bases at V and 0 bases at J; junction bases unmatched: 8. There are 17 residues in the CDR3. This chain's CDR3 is CASSFPGQPNSNQPQHF. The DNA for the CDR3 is TGTGCCAGCAGTTTCCCGGGACAGCCGAATAGCAATCAGCCCCAGCATTTT.

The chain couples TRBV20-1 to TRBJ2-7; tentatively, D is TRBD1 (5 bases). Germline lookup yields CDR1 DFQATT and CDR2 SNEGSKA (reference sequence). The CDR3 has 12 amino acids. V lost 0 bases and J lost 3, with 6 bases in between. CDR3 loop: CSARDQGYEQYF. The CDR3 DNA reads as TGCAGTGCTAGAGATCAGGGCTACGAGCAGTACTTC.

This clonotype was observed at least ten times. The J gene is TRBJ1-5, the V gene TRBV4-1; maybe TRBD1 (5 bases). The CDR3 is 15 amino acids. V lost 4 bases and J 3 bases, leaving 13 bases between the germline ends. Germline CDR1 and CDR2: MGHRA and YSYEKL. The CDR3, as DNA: TGCGCCAGCAGCCGGGGGACCGTCAACAATCAGCCCCAGCATTTT. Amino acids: CASSRGTVNNQPQHF.

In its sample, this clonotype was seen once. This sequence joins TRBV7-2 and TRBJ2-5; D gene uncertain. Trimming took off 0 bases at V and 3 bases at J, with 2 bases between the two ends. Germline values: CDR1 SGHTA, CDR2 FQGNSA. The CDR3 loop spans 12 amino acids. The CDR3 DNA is TGTGCCAGCAGCTTAGCCAAAGAGACCCAGTACTTC. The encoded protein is CASSLAKETQYF.

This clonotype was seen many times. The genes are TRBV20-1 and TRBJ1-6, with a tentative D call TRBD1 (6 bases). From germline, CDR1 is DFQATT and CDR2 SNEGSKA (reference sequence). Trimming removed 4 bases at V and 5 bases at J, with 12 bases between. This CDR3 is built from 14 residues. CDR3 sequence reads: CSAMQGIHNSPLHF. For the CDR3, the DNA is TGCAGTGCTATGCAGGGGATCCATAATTCACCCCTCCACTTT.

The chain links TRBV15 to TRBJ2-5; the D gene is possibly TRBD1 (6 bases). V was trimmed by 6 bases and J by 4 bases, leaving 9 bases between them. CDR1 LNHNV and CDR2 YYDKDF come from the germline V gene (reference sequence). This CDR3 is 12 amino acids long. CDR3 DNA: TGTGCCACCAGGGACAGAGGAGAGACCCAGTACTTC. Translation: CATRDRGETQYF.

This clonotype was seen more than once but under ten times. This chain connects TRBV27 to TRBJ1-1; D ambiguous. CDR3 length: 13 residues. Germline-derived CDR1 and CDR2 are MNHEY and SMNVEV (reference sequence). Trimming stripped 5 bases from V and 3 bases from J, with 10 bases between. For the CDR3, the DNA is TGTGCCAGCAGTATGACCGCCGACACTGAAGCTTTCTTT. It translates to CASSMTADTEAFF.